This TCR beta chain was observed in a study of blood T cell repertoires in COVID-19. Overall study: Collection of acute and convalescent COVID-19 samples took place in the United States, Italy and Spain. From T cells, B-cell-depleted T cells, or PBMCs came the material, which was cDNA or gDNA.

In the source study's methods: The assay estimated nucleated cells by amplifying reference gene primers. TCRdb keeps only in-frame clones here, not all; method: immunoSEQ multiplex PCR. The V and J calls and clone size were taken over from that table, and D and trimming were inferred from the DNA. This table holds 180,000 or so clones, approximately 83% found once. This clone was found once. The length of the CDR3 is 15 residues. Trimming removed 8 bases at V and 6 bases at J, with 20 bases between. Germline V gene lookup returns CDR1 MNHEY and CDR2 SVGAGI. The sample consisted of peripheral blood. The chain joins TRBV6-5 to TRBJ1-5; perhaps TRBD1 as D (6 bases). The origin of this receptor is a man between 60 and 75 years old with acute or convalescent COVID-19. The CDR3 DNA reads TGTGCCAGCGAACCGATGAGACAGGTAGCTCAGCCCCAGCATTTT. Its protein is CASEPMRQVAQPQHF.